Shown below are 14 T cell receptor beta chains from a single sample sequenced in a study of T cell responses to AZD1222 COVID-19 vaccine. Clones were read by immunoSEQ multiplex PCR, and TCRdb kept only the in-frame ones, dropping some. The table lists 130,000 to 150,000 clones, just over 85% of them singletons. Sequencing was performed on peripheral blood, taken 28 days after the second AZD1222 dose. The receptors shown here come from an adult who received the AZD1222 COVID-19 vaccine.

CDR3 residues: CASSPGTNNEQFF. The CDR3 region has the DNA TGCGCCAGCAGCCCTGGGACCAACAATGAGCAGTTCTTC. V is TRBV5-1 and J is TRBJ2-1, with D perhaps TRBD1 or TRBD2 (5 bases each). CDR1 is SGHRS, CDR2 YFSETQ, per germline. Trimming removed 4 bases from V and 5 bases from J, with 10 bases in between. CDR3 size: 13 residues.

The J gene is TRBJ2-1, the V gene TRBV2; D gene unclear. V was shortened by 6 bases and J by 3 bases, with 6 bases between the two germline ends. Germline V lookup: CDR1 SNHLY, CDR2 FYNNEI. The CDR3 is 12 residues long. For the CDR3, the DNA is TGTGCCAGCAGCGCGGACTACAATGAGCAGTTCTTC. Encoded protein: CASSADYNEQFF.

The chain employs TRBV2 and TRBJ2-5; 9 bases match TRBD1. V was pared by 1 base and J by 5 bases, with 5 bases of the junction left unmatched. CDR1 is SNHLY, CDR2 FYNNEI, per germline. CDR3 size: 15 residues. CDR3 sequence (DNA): TGTGCCAGCAGTGAAGACGGACAGGGGACGGAGACCCAGTACTTC. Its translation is CASSEDGQGTETQYF.

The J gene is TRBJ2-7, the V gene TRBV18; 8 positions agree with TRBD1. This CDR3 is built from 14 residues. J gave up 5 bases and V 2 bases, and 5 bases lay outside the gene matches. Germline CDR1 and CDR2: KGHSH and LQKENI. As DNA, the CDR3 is TGTGCCAGCTCACCAGCGACAGGGGACAACGAGCAGTACTTC. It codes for CASSPATGDNEQYF.

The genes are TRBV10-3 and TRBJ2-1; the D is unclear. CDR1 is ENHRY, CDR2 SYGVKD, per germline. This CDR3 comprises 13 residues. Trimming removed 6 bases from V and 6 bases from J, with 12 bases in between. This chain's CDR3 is CAISPERANEQFF. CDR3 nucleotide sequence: TGTGCCATCAGCCCTGAGAGAGCCAATGAGCAGTTCTTC.

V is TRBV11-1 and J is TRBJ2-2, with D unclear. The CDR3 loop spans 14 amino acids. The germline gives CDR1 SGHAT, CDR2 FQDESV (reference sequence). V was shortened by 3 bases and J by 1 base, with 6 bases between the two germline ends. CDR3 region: CASSFGRNTGELFF. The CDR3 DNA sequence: TGTGCCAGCAGCTTCGGAAGGAACACCGGGGAGCTGTTTTTT. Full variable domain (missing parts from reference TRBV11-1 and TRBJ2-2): EAEVAQSPRYKITEKSQAVAFWCDPISGHATLYWYRQILGQGPELLVQFQDESVVDDSQLPKDRFSAERLKGVDSTLKIQPAELGDSAMYLCASSFGRNTGELFFGEGSRLTVL.

The CDR3 sequence is CASSLGASGSTGELFF. CDR3 nucleotide sequence: TGTGCCAGCAGCTTGGGGGCTAGCGGGTCCACCGGGGAGCTGTTTTTT. This chain uses TRBV5-8 with TRBJ2-2; 8 nucleotides align to TRBD2. J gave up 4 bases and V 0 bases, and 5 bases lay outside the gene matches. Germline lookup yields CDR1 SGHTS and CDR2 YDEGEE. CDR3 size: 16 residues.

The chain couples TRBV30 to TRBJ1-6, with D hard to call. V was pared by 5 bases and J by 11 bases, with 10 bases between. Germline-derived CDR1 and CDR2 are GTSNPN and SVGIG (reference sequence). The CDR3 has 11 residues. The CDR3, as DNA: TGTGCCTGGGCGGACCCGGCACCCCTCCACTTT. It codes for CAWADPAPLHF. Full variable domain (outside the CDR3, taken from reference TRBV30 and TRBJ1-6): SQTIHQWPATLVQPVGSPLSLECTVEGTSNPNLYWYRQAAGRGLQLLFYSVGIGQISSEVPQNLSASRPQDRQFILSSKKLLLSDSGFYLCAWADPAPLHFGNGTRLTVT.

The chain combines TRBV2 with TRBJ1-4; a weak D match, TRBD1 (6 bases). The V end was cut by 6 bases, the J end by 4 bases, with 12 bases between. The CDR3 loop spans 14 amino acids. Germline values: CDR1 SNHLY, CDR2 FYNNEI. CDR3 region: CASSPDRINEKLFF. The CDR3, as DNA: TGTGCCAGCAGCCCCGACAGGATTAATGAAAAACTGTTTTTT.

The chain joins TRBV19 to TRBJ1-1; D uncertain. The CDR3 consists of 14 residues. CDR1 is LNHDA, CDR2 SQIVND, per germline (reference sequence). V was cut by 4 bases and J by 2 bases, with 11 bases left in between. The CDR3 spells CASSRTAGNTEAFF. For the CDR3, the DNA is TGTGCCAGTAGTAGGACCGCGGGCAACACTGAAGCTTTCTTT.

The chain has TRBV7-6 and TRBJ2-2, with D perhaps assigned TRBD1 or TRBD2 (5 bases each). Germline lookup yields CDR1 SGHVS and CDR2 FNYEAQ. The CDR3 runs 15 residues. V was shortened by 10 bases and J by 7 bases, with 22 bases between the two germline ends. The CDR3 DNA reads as TGTGCCACTGATCTCGGGGCAGGGTCGGACGGGGAGCTGTTTTTT. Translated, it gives CATDLGAGSDGELFF.

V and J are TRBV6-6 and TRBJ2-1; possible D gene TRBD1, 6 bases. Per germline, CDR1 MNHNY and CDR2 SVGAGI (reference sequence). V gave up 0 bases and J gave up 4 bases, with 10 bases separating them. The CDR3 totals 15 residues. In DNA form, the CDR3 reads TGTGCCAGCAGTTACTCGGGACACCTGTACAATGAGCAGTTCTTC. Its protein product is CASSYSGHLYNEQFF.

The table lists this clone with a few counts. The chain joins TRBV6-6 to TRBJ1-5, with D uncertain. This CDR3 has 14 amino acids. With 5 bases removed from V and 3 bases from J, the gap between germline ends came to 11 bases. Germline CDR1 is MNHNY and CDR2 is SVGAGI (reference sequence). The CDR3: CASSPPGVNQPQHF. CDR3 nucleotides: TGTGCCAGCAGTCCCCCGGGAGTCAATCAGCCCCAGCATTTT.

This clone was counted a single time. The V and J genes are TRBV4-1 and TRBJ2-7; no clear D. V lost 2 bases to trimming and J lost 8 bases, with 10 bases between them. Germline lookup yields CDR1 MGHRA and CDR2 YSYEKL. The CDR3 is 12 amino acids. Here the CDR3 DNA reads TGCGCCAGCAGCCAAAACATCGCACAGCAGTACTTC. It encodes CASSQNIAQQYF.